The T cell receptor (beta chain) described here comes from a study of blood T cell repertoires in COVID-19. About the study: Acute and convalescent COVID-19 samples came from the United States, Italy and Spain.

Trimming cost V 4 bases and J 1 base; bases outside gene matches: 4. Germline V gene data show CDR1 as ENHRY and CDR2 as SYGVKD. The CDR3 runs 15 residues. Per the original data handling: Amplification with reference gene primers provided the estimates of nucleated cell counts. Clones were sequenced by immunoSEQ multiplex PCR, and TCRdb holds only the in-frame ones, with some missing. V and J calls plus clone size are reproduced from that table; the DNA served to infer D and trimming. The sample has 85,000 to 130,000 clones, around nine tenths seen once. The chain combines TRBV10-3 with TRBJ2-7, with TRBD2 matching 10 bases. The receptor's source is a man aged 70-80 years with acute or convalescent COVID-19. The sample comprised peripheral blood. This chain's CDR3 is CAISGSSGGSYEQYF. CDR3 nucleotides: TGTGCCATCAGTGGGTCTAGCGGGGGTTCCTACGAGCAGTACTTC.